What follows is one T cell receptor beta chain and its context. Its specificity is not known. The record originates from a study of T-cell reconstitution after alpha-beta-depleted transplantation in children. Study-level results: Reportedly, only several hundred clones from non-depleted graft cells drove alpha-beta T-cell counts at about two months. T-cell numbers and diversity, one year after transplant, stemmed largely from T cells that were newly produced. For some patients, TCRbeta diversity was high at day 60 because of recipient T cells and thymic progenitors that survived.

It was with unique molecular identifiers that the TCRbeta library was prepared. One entry per CDR3 protein results from TCRdb running MiXCR on the PCR reads. This sample has about 830,000 distinct CDR3 sequences, with 15% to 20% found just once. CDR1 and CDR2 (germline): SGHAT, FQDESV (reference sequence). The ends lost 5 bases at V and 2 bases at J; junction bases unmatched: 8. This CDR3 has 15 amino acids. The chain uses TRBV11-1 and TRBJ2-7; the match to TRBD1 covers 8 bases. This clonotype originated in a male patient younger than 18 who had a stem cell transplant for acute lymphoblastic leukemia, so the T cells may come from the graft donor. The source was PBMCs, mostly from graft donor cells, collected 360 days after TCRalphabeta/CD19-depleted stem cell transplant. CDR3 residues: CASSVGDRNPYEQYF. The CDR3, as DNA: TGTGCCAGCAGCGTAGGGGACAGGAATCCCTACGAGCAGTACTTC.